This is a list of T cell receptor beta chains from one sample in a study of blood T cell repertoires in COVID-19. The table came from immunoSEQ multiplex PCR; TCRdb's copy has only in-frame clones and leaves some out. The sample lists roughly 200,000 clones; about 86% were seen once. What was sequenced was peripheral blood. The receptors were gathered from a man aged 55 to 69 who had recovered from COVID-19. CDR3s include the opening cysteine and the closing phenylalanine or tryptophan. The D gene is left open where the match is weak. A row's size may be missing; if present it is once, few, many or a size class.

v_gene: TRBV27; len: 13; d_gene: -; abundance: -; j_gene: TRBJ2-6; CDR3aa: CASSPTPHDVLTF; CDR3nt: TGTGCCAGCAGTCCGACACCCCATGACGTCCTGACTTTC
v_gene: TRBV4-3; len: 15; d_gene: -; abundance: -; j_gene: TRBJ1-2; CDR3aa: CASSQEARATGGYTF; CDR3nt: TGCGCCAGCAGCCAAGAGGCCAGAGCGACGGGGGGCTACACCTTC
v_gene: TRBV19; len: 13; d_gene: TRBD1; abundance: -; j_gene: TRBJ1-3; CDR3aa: CASDRVSGNTIYF; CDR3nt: TGTGCCAGCGACAGGGTCTCTGGAAACACCATATATTTT
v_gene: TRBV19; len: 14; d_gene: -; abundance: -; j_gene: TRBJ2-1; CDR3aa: CASREGVSYNEQFF; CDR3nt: TGTGCCAGTAGAGAGGGGGTGTCCTACAATGAGCAGTTCTTC
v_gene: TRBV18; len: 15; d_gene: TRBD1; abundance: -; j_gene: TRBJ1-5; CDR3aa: CASSPQGQGNQPQHF; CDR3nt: TGTGCCAGCTCACCACAGGGACAGGGCAATCAGCCCCAGCATTTT
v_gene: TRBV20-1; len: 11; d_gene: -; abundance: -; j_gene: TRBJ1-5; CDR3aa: CSASGDQPQHF; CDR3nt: TGCAGTGCCTCAGGTGATCAGCCCCAGCATTTT
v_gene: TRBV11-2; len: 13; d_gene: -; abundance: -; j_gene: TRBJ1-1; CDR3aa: CASSLDRNTEAFF; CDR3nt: TGTGCCAGCAGCTTGGACAGGAACACTGAAGCTTTCTTT
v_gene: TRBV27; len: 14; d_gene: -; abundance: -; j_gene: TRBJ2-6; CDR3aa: CASSWTSGANVLTF; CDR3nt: TGTGCCAGCAGTTGGACTTCTGGGGCCAACGTCCTGACTTTC
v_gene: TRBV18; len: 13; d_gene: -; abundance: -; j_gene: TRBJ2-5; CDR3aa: CASQTGLQETQYF; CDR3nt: TGTGCCAGCCAAACGGGACTGCAAGAGACCCAGTACTTC
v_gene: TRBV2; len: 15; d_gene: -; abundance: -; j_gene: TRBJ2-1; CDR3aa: CASSLRGQVFNEQFF; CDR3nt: TGTGCCAGCAGTCTGCGGGGGCAGGTATTTAATGAGCAGTTCTTC
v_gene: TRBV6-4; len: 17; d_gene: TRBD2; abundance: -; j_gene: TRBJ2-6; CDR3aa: CASSLTSGGSGANVLTF; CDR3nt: TGTGCCAGCAGCTTGACTAGCGGGGGGTCTGGGGCCAACGTCCTGACTTTC
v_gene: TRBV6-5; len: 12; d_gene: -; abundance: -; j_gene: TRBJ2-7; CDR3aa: CASSRRGAEQYF; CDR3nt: TGTGCCAGCAGCCGCCGGGGGGCCGAGCAGTACTTC
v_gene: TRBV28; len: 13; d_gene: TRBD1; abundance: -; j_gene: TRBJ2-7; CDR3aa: CASTGVGFYEQYF; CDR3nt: TGTGCCAGTACAGGGGTGGGCTTCTACGAGCAGTACTTC
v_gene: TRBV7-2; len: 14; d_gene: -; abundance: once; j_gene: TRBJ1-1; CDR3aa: CASSPWSWRAEAFF; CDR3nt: TGTGCCAGCAGCCCCTGGTCATGGCGGGCTGAAGCTTTCTTT
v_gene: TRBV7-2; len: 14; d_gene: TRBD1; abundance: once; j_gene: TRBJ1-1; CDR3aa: CASSSTGSDTEAFF; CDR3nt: TGTGCCAGCAGCTCGACAGGGTCCGACACTGAAGCTTTCTTT
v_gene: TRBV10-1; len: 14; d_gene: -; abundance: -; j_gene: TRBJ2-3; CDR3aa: CASSDSSYADTQYF; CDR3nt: TGCGCCAGCAGTGATTCTAGCTATGCCGATACGCAGTATTTT
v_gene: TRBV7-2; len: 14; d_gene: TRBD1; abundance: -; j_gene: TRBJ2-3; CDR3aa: CASSPTGGLDTQYF; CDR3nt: TGTGCCAGCAGTCCCACAGGGGGCCTAGATACGCAGTATTTT
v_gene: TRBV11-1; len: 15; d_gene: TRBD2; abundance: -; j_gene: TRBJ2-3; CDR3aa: CASSLLAGAADTQYF; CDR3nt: TGTGCCAGCAGCTTACTAGCGGGAGCAGCAGATACGCAGTATTTT
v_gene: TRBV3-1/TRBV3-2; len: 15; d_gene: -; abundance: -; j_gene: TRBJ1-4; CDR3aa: CASTGTASTNEKLFF; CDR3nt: TGTGCCAGCACAGGAACCGCGTCGACTAATGAAAAACTGTTTTTT
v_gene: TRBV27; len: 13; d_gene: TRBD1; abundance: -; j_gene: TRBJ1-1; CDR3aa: CASSSLQGWRAFF; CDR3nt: TGTGCCAGCAGTTCGCTACAGGGGTGGAGAGCTTTCTTT
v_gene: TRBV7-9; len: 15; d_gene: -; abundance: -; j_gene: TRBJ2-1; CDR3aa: CASSLPSATADEQFF; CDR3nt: TGTGCCAGCAGCTTACCTAGCGCAACCGCAGATGAGCAGTTCTTC
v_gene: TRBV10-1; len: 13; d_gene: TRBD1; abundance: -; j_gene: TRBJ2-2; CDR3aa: CASSGQGFGELFF; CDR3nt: TGCGCCAGCAGTGGACAGGGATTCGGGGAGCTGTTTTTT
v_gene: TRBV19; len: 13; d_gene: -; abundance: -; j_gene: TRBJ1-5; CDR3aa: CASSPRVNQPQHF; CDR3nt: TGTGCCAGTAGTCCCAGGGTTAATCAGCCCCAGCATTTT
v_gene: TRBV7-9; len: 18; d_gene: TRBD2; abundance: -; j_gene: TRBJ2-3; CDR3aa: CASSPAGLAGSSTDTQYF; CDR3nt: TGTGCCAGCAGCCCGGCGGGACTAGCGGGTTCTAGCACAGATACGCAGTATTTT
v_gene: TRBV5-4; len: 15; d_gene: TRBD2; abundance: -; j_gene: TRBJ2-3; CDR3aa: CASSFSGGPPDTQYF; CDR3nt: TGTGCCAGCAGCTTTAGCGGGGGGCCGCCAGATACGCAGTATTTT
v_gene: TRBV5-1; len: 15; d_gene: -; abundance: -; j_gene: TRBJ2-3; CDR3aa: CASSPEGDQTQRQYF; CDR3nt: TGCGCCAGCAGCCCGGAGGGTGACCAGACCCAGAGGCAGTATTTT
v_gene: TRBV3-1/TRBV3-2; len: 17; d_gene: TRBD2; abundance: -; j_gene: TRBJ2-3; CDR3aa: CASSQDWVAGRTDTQYF; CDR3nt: TGTGCCAGCAGCCAAGATTGGGTAGCGGGAAGAACAGATACGCAGTATTTT
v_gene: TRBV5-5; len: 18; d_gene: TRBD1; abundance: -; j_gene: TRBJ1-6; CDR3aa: CASTGHPSGTGDSSPLHF; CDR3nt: TGTGCCAGCACAGGGCACCCCTCAGGTACAGGGGACAGTTCACCCCTCCACTTT
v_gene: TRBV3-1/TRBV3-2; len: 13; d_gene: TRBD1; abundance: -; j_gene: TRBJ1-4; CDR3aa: CASSEDRVGKLFF; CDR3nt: TGTGCCAGCAGCGAGGACAGGGTCGGAAAACTGTTTTTT
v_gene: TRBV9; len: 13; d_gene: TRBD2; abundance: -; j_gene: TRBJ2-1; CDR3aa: CASSVRLADEQFF; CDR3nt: TGTGCCAGCAGCGTTAGACTAGCAGATGAGCAGTTCTTC
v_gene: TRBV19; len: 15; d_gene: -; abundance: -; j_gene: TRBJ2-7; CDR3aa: CASSIAARVSYEQYF; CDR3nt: TGTGCCAGTAGTATAGCTGCCAGGGTCTCCTACGAGCAGTACTTC
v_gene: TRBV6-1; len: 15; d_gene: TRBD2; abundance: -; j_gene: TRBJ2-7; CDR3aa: CASSDWAAGDKEQYF; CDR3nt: TGTGCCAGCAGTGATTGGGCGGCGGGAGATAAGGAGCAGTACTTC
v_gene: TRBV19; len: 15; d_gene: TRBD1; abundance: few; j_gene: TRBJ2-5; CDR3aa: CASTATGRYQETQYF; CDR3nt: TGTGCCAGTACTGCGACAGGGCGGTACCAAGAGACCCAGTACTTC
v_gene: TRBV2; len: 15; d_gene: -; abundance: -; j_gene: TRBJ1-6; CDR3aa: CASSEQGPYNSPLHF; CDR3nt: TGTGCCAGCAGTGAGCAGGGCCCCTATAATTCACCCCTCCACTTT
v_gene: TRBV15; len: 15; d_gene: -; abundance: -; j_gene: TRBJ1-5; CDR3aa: CATSKQGPGNQPQHF; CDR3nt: TGTGCCACCAGCAAACAGGGTCCAGGCAATCAGCCCCAGCATTTT
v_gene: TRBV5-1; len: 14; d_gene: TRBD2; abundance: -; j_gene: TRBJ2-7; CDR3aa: CASSPTSGNHEQYF; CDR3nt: TGCGCCAGCAGCCCTACTAGCGGGAACCACGAGCAGTACTTC
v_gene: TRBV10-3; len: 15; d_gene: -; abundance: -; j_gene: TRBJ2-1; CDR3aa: CAIRNRVGEANEQFF; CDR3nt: TGTGCCATCAGAAACAGGGTCGGAGAGGCGAATGAGCAGTTCTTC
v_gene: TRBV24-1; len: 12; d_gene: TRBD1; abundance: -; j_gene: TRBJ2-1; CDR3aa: CATSPGGNEQFF; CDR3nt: TGTGCCACCAGTCCAGGGGGCAATGAGCAGTTCTTC
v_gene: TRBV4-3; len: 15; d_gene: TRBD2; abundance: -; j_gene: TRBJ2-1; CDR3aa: CASSELAGAPNEQFF; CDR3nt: TGCGCCAGCAGCGAACTAGCGGGGGCCCCCAATGAGCAGTTCTTC
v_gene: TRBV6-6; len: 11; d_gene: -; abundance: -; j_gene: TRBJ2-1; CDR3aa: CASSPYNEQFF; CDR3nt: TGTGCCAGCAGCCCATACAATGAGCAGTTCTTC
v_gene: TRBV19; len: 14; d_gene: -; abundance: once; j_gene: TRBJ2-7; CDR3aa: CASMLHGTGGEQYF; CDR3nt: TGTGCCAGTATGTTGCACGGGACTGGAGGGGAGCAGTACTTC
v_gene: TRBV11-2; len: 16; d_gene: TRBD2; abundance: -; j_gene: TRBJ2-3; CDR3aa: CASSFRAGGLADTQYF; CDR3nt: TGTGCCAGCAGCTTTCGGGCGGGGGGGCTTGCAGATACGCAGTATTTT
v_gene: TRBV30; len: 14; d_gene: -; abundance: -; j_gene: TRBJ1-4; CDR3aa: CAWSPGRYEEKLFF; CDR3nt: TGTGCCTGGTCCCCTGGGAGGTATGAAGAAAAACTGTTTTTT
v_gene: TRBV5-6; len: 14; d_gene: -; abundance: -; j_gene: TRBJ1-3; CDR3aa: CASSLVGAGNTIYF; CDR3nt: TGTGCCAGCAGCTTGGTAGGGGCTGGAAACACCATATATTTT
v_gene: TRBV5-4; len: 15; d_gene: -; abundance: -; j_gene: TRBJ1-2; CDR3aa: CASSPMVGQGTGYTF; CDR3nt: TGTGCCAGCAGCCCGATGGTTGGGCAGGGGACTGGCTACACCTTC
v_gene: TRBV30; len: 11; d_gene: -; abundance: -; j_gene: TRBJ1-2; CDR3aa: CASEVGAGYTF; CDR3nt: TGTGCCTCCGAAGTGGGGGCTGGCTACACCTTC
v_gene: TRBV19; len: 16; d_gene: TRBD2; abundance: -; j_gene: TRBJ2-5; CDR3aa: CASSMGSGGLQETQYF; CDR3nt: TGTGCCAGTAGTATGGGTAGCGGGGGGCTCCAGGAGACCCAGTACTTC
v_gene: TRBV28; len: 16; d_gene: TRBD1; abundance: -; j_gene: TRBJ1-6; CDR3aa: CASSTGGASYNSPLHF; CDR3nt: TGTGCCAGTTCGACAGGGGGCGCATCCTATAATTCACCCCTCCACTTT
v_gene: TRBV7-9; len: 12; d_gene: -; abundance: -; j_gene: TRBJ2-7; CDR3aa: CASSHSSDEQYF; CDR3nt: TGTGCCAGCAGCCATAGCAGCGACGAGCAGTACTTC
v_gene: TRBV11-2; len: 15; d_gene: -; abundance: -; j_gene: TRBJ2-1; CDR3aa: CASSSTGLSYNEQFF; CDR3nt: TGTGCCAGCAGCTCAACAGGGTTATCCTACAATGAGCAGTTCTTC
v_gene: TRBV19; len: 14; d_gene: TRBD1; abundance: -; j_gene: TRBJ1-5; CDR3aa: CASTPGQGNQPQHF; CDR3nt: TGTGCCAGTACACCGGGACAGGGCAATCAGCCCCAGCATTTT
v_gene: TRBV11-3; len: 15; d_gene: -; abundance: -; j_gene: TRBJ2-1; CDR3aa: CASSPQGLGGNEQFF; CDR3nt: TGTGCCAGCAGCCCCCAGGGTTTGGGAGGAAATGAGCAGTTCTTC
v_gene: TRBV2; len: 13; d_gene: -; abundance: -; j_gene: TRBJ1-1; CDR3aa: CASSGTTNTEAFF; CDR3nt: TGTGCCAGCTCCGGGACAACGAACACTGAAGCTTTCTTT